These T cell receptor beta chains were read from a single sample in a study of T cell responses to AZD1222 COVID-19 vaccine. Assay used: immunoSEQ multiplex PCR; TCRdb lists only in-frame clones, some missing. The sample yields roughly 67,000 clones, 88% seen once. This sample comprised peripheral blood, obtained on day 0 of AZD1222 vaccination. The receptors shown here come from an adult in good health. CDR3s include the opening cysteine and the closing phenylalanine or tryptophan. D genes are given only for firm matches. The size field is filled for only some rows; it gives once, few, many or a size class.

D	V	size	J	CDR3	DNA
TRBD2	TRBV7-8	-	TRBJ2-1	CASSSRTSGSPPNEQFF	TGTGCCAGCAGCTCCCGGACTAGCGGGAGCCCCCCCAATGAGCAGTTCTTC
TRBD1	TRBV5-1	-	TRBJ1-2	CASSFSGGGYTF	TGCGCCAGCAGCTTCTCAGGGGGTGGCTACACCTTC
-	TRBV6-4	-	TRBJ2-3	CASSDGEGADTQYF	TGTGCCAGCAGTGACGGGGAAGGGGCAGATACGCAGTATTTT
-	TRBV11-3	-	TRBJ1-1	CASSLGRGTEAFF	TGTGCCAGCAGCTTAGGCCGGGGGACTGAAGCTTTCTTT
-	TRBV5-1	-	TRBJ1-3	CASSLDSFTGNTIYF	TGCGCCAGCAGCCTGGACTCTTTTACTGGAAACACCATATATTTT
-	TRBV19	-	TRBJ2-5	CASSHLVGKETQYF	TGTGCCAGTAGCCACTTGGTGGGGAAAGAGACCCAGTACTTC
TRBD2	TRBV7-6	-	TRBJ2-1	CASSPTSGRRSYNEQFF	TGTGCCAGCAGCCCGACTAGCGGGAGGCGCTCCTACAATGAGCAGTTCTTC
-	TRBV14	-	TRBJ1-1	CASSQETGTEAFF	TGTGCCAGCAGCCAGGAAACTGGGACTGAAGCTTTCTTT
-	TRBV7-3	-	TRBJ2-2	CASSFGPNTGELFF	TGTGCCAGCAGCTTCGGCCCGAACACCGGGGAGCTGTTTTTT
-	TRBV19	-	TRBJ2-6	CATKESSGANVLTF	TGTGCCACCAAAGAATCCTCTGGGGCCAACGTCCTGACTTTC
-	TRBV28	-	TRBJ1-2	CASSFGGSGYTF	TGTGCCAGCAGTTTTGGAGGGAGCGGCTACACCTTC
-	TRBV19	few	TRBJ1-1	CASSDTEAFF	TGTGCCAGTAGCGACACTGAAGCTTTCTTT
-	TRBV4-2	few	TRBJ2-6	CASSQDNGRNPSGANVLTF	TGTGCCAGCAGCCAAGATAACGGCCGAAACCCCTCTGGGGCCAACGTCCTGACTTTC
-	TRBV6-5	-	TRBJ2-5	CASSYMAEETQYF	TGTGCCAGCAGTTACATGGCAGAAGAGACCCAGTACTTC
-	TRBV19	-	TRBJ1-5	CASSMGGSNQPQHF	TGTGCCAGTAGTATGGGGGGAAGCAATCAGCCCCAGCATTTT
-	TRBV7-9	-	TRBJ1-2	CASSLGAGFGYTF	TGTGCCAGCAGCTTAGGGGCAGGGTTCGGCTACACCTTC
-	TRBV5-1	-	TRBJ2-1	CASTSRAGYNEQFF	TGCGCCAGCACTTCCCGTGCGGGTTACAATGAGCAGTTCTTC